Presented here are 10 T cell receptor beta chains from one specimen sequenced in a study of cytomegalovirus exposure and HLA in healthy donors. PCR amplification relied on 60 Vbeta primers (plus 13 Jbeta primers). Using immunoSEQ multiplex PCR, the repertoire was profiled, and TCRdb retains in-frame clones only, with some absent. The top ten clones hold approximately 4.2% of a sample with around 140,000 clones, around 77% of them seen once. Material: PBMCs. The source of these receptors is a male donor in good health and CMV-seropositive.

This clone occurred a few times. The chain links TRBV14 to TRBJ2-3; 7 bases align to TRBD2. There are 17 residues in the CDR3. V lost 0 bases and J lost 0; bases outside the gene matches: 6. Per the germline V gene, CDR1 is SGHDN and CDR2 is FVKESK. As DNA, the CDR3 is TGTGCCAGCAGCCAAGATCGCGGGAGCCCTAGCACAGATACGCAGTATTTT. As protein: CASSQDRGSPSTDTQYF.

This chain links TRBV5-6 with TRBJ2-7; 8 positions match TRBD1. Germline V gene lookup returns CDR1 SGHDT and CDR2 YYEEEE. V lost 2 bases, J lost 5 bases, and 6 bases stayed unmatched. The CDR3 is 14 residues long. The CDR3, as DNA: TGTGCCAGCAGCTTTGGACAGGGTCAGCACGAGCAGTACTTC. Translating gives CASSFGQGQHEQYF.

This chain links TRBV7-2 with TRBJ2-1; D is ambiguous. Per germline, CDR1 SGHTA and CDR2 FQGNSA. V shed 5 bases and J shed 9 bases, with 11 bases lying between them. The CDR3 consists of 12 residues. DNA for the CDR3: TGTGCCAGCAGCCCCCGGTGGAGTGAGCAGTTCTTC. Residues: CASSPRWSEQFF.

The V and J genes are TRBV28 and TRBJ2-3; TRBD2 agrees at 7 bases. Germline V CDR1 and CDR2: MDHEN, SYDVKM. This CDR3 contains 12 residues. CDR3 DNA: TGTGCGACCAGACTAGCCGGAGATACGCAGTATTTT. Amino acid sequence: CATRLAGDTQYF.

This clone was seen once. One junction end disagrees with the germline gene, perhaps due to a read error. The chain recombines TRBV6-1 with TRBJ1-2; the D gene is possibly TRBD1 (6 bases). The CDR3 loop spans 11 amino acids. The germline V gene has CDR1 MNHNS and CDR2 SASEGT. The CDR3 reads CASRQSGGFTF. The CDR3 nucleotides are TGTGCCAGCAGGCAGAGTGGGGGCTTCACCTTC.

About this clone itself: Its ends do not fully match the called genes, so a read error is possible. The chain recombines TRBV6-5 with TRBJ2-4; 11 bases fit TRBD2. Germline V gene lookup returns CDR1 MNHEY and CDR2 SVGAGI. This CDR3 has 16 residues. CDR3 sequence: CASSYLAGGAKNSQYF. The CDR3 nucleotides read TGTGCCAGCAGTTATCTAGCGGGGGGAGCCAAAAACAGTCAGTACTTC.

CDR3 bases: TGTGCCAGCAGTTTTTTGACTCCCAATGAGCAGTTCTTC. This gives the protein CASSFLTPNEQFF. The chain combines TRBV27 with TRBJ2-1; unclear D gene. The CDR3 has 13 amino acids. Germline lookup yields CDR1 MNHEY and CDR2 SMNVEV (reference sequence). Trimming shortened V by 3 bases and J by 6 bases, and 9 bases separated the two germline ends.

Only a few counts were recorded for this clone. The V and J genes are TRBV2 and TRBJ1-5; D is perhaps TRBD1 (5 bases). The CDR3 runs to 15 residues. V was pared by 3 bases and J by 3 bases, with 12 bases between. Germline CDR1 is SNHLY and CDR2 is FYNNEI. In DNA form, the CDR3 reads TGTGCCAGCAGTGAGATGAGGGGACTCAATCAGCCCCAGCATTTT. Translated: CASSEMRGLNQPQHF.

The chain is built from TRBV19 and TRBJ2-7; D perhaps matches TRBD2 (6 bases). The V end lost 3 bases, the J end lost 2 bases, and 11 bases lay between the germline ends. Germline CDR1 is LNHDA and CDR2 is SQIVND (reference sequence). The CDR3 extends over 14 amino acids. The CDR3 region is CASSIRRGAYEQYF. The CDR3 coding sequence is TGTGCCAGTAGTATTCGGCGGGGAGCCTACGAGCAGTACTTC.

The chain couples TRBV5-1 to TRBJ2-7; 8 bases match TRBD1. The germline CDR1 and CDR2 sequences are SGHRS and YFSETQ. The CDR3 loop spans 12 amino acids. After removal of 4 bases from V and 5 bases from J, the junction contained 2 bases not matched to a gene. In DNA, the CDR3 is TGCGCCAGCAGCAACAGGGGGGACGAGCAGTACTTC. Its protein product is CASSNRGDEQYF.